This paragraph covers one T cell receptor (beta chain) sequence. Trimming at V came to 6 bases and at J to 5 bases, leaving 13 bases not matched to a gene. The length of the CDR3 is 17 residues. The source of the sample is a study of blood T cell repertoires in COVID-19. Study at large: T cells, B-cell-depleted T cells, or PBMCs provided the cDNA or gDNA that served as material.

Libraries were prepared by immunoSEQ multiplex PCR; TCRdb keeps only in-frame clonotypes and omits some of them. The sample yields 150,000 to 200,000 clones, roughly 84% seen once. The chain is built from TRBV23-1 and TRBJ1-6; 7 bases are shared with TRBD1. TRBV23-1 is placed among ORFs of uncertain function. Specimen: PBMCs or T cells enriched from blood (not recorded which). This TCR came from a human donor with acute COVID-19. The donor label of this sample is uncertain. CDR3 bases: TGCGCCAGCAGGCGTGGACGGACAGGCTTCCATAATTCACCCCTCCACTTT. It is translated as CASRRGRTGFHNSPLHF.